Included here is one T cell receptor (beta chain) sequence, with context. The V gene end was trimmed by 7 bases and the J gene end by 2 bases; junction bases not matched to a gene: 6. The CDR3 consists of 15 residues. From germline, CDR1 is SNHLY and CDR2 FYNNEI. This record comes from a study of blood T cell repertoires in COVID-19. Looking at the study overall: Samples came from the United States, Italy and Spain, spanning acute and convalescent COVID-19. PBMCs, B-cell-depleted T cells, or T cells provided the cDNA or gDNA that made up the material.

Original data processing: Amplification from reference gene primers served as the basis for estimated nucleated cell counts. This table comes from immunoSEQ multiplex PCR, and its TCRdb copy is limited to in-frame clones, with some not included. The DNA was the basis for D and trimming; V, J and clone size are from that table. Of approximately 270,000 clones in the sample, roughly 90% were seen once. The specimen sequenced was peripheral blood. This chain connects TRBV2 to TRBJ2-7; the match to TRBD2 covers 12 bases. The origin of this receptor is a young man with acute or convalescent COVID-19. For the CDR3, the DNA is TGTGCCAGCACCGAAGGACTAGCGGGAACCTACGAGCAGTACTTC. It encodes CASTEGLAGTYEQYF.